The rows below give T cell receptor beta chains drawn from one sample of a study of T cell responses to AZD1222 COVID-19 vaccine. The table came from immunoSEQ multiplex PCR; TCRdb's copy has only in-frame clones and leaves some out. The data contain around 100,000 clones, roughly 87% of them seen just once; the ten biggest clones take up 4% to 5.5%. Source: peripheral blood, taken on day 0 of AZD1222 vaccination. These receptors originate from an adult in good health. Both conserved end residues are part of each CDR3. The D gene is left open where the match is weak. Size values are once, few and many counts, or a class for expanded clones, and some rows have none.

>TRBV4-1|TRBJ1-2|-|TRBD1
TGCGCCAGCAGCCTAACGGGACAGTCTAACTATGGCTACACCTTC
CASSLTGQSNYGYTF
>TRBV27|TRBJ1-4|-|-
TGTGCCAGCCGGACACGCCCAGCTGAAAAACTGTTTTTT
CASRTRPAEKLFF
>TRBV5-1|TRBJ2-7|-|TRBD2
TGCGCCAGCAGCTTGGGCGGGGGGAACAACGAGCAGTACTTC
CASSLGGGNNEQYF
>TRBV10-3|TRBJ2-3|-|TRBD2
TGTGCCATCAGTGATCCCGCGGGGGTAAACACAGATACGCAGTATTTT
CAISDPAGVNTDTQYF
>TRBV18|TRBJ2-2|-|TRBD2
TGTGCCAGCTCACCACCAACGGGAGGAAACACCGGGGAGCTGTTTTTT
CASSPPTGGNTGELFF
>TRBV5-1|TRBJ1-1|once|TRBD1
TGCGCCAGCAGCTTCTCGGGCAGGGACAGCACTGAAGCTTTCTTT
CASSFSGRDSTEAFF
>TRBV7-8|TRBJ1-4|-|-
TGTGCCAGCAGCTTGTACGGAGAAAAACTGTTTTTT
CASSLYGEKLFF
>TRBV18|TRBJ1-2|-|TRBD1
TGTGCCAGCTCACAGGACAGGGTTGACTATGGCTACACCTTC
CASSQDRVDYGYTF
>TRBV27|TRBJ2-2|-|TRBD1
TGTGCCAGCAGACGCACAGGGGGAGTAATCGCCGGGGAGCTGTTTTTT
CASRRTGGVIAGELFF
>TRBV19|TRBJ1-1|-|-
TGTGCCAGTAGTATTTCCGGGACGAACGGTAACACTGAAGCTTTCTTT
CASSISGTNGNTEAFF
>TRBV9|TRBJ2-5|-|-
TGTGCCAGCAGCGTAGGAGAGGGGGACTACCAAGAGACCCAGTACTTC
CASSVGEGDYQETQYF
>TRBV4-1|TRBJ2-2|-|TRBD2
TGCGCCAGCAGCGCCCCGGGACTAGCGTCCGGGGAGCTGTTTTTT
CASSAPGLASGELFF
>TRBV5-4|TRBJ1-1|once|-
TGTGCCAGCAGCTTGTCCCAGAACACTGAAGCTTTCTTT
CASSLSQNTEAFF
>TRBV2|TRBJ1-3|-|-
TGTGCCAGCAGTATCGGGCACTCTGGAAACACCATATATTTT
CASSIGHSGNTIYF
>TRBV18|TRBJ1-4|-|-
TGTGCCAGCTCACCCTACTCTGGCAGGGGAAATGAAAAACTGTTTTTT
CASSPYSGRGNEKLFF
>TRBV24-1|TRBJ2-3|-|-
TGTGCCACCAGTGATGGGACAACCACAGATACGCAGTATTTT
CATSDGTTTDTQYF
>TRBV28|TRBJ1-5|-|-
TGTGCCAGCAGTTTGTCAGGGGCCGGCAATCAGCCCCAGCATTTT
CASSLSGAGNQPQHF
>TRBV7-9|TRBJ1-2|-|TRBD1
TGTGCCAGCAGCGCGCCACAGGGGCCCCAGGCCAACTATGGCTACACCTTC
CASSAPQGPQANYGYTF
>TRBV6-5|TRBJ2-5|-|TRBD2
TGTGCCGGGGGGGGGCTAGCGGGACGTGAGACCCAGTACTTC
CAGGGLAGRETQYF
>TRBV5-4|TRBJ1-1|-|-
TGTGCCAGCAGCCAGGGCTTTAACACTGAAGCTTTCTTT
CASSQGFNTEAFF
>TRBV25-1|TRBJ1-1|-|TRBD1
TGTGCCAGCACAAGAGGGGGCTACACTGAAGCTTTCTTT
CASTRGGYTEAFF
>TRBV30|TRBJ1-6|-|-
TGTGCCTGGATGCAGGGCTCCTATAATTCACCCCTCCACTTT
CAWMQGSYNSPLHF
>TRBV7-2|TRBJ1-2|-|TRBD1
TGTGCCAGCCGATCAGGGGGAGAGAGCTATGGCTACACCTTC
CASRSGGESYGYTF
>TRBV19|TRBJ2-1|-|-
TGTGCCAGTACCAACCGGAGGACAGATTACAATGAGCAGTTCTTC
CASTNRRTDYNEQFF
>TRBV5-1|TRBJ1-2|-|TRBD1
TGCGCCAGCAGCGCAAGGCGGGACAGGGGAGATGGCTACACCTTC
CASSARRDRGDGYTF
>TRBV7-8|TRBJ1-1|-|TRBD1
TGTGCCAGCAGCTTAAGGAGGGGAGGACAGGGGGCCAACACTGAAGCTTTCTTT
CASSLRRGGQGANTEAFF
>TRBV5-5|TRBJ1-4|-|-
TGTGCCAGCGGGTGGGGTCCTAGGGAAAAACTGTTTTTT
CASGWGPREKLFF
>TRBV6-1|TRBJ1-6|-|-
TGTGCCAGCAGTGAACAAGGGCCCCGTTATAATTCACCCCTCCACTTT
CASSEQGPRYNSPLHF
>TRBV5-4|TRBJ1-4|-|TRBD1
TGTGCCAGCAGCTTGGGACGGACAGGGGGTAAAAAACTGTTTTTT
CASSLGRTGGKKLFF
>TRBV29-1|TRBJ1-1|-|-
TGCAGCGTCGATAAAGGACAGATTGAAGCTTTCTTT
CSVDKGQIEAFF
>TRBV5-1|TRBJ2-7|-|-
TGCGCCAGCAGCTGGACGGTGGAGGGAAGAGAGCAGTACTTC
CASSWTVEGREQYF
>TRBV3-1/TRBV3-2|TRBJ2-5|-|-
TGTGCCAGCAGCCAAGATCGAGAGACCCAGTACTTC
CASSQDRETQYF
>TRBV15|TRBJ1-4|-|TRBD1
TGTGCCACCGGAAACCAGGGGGAACGGAATGAAAAACTGTTTTTT
CATGNQGERNEKLFF
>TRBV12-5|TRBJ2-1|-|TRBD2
TGTGCTAGTGGTTTGGTTAGCGGGGGGCCCCTCAATGAGCAGTTCTTC
CASGLVSGGPLNEQFF
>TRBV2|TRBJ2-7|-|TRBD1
TGTGCCAGTCTTAAAGTCGGGGACAGGTATCGGTACGAGCAGTACTTC
CASLKVGDRYRYEQYF
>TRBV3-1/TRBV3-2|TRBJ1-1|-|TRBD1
TGTGCCAGCAGCCAAGAATTCCGGGACAGGGCACTGTTCTTT
CASSQEFRDRALFF
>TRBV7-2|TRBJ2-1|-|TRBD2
TGTGCCAGCGCCCGGGGGGGCTCTAACAATGAGCAGTTCTTC
CASARGGSNNEQFF
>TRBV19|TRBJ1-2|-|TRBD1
TGTGCCAGTTCCCGGGACAGGTATGGCTACACCTTC
CASSRDRYGYTF
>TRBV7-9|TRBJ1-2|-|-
TGTGCCAGCAACCCAAGCTCGAACTATGGCTACACCTTC
CASNPSSNYGYTF
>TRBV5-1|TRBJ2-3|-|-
TGCGCCAGCAGCCCGGACAGTGCTTCAGATACGCAGTATTTT
CASSPDSASDTQYF
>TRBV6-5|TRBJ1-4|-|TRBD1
TGTGCCAGCAGTTACACGGACAGGGCCAATGAAAAACTGTTTTTT
CASSYTDRANEKLFF
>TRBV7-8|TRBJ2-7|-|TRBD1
TGTGCCAGCAGTTTCGGCCGGACAGGGCCCTACGAGCAGTACTTC
CASSFGRTGPYEQYF
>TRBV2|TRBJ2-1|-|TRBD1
TGTGCCAGCAAGGGCGGGACAGGCTTTAATGAGCAGTTCTTC
CASKGGTGFNEQFF
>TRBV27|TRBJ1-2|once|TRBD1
TGTGCCAGCAGTGACAGGGGCCATGGCTACACCTTC
CASSDRGHGYTF
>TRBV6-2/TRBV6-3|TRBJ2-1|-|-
TGTGCCAGCAGTTCTTCTGACTACAATGAGCAGTTCTTC
CASSSSDYNEQFF
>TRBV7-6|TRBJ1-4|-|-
TGTGCCAGCAGCTTAGGGAGCAGAGCAACTAATGAAAAACTGTTTTTT
CASSLGSRATNEKLFF
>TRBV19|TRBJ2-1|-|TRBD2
TGTGCCTCAATAGGACTAGCGGGGGCGGGTGAGCAGTTCTTC
CASIGLAGAGEQFF
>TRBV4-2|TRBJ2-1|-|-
TGTGCCAGCAGCCGTGAACAGGCCAATGAGCAGTTCTTC
CASSREQANEQFF
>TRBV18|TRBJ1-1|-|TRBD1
TGTGCCAGCTCGATGGACACAGGGGCGGTGAACACTGAAGCTTTCTTT
CASSMDTGAVNTEAFF
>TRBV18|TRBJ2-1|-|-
TGTGCCAGCTCACCTCGAGGGGCCGTAAATGAGCAGTTCTTC
CASSPRGAVNEQFF
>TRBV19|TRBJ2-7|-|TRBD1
TGTGCCAGCGCCCAGGACAGGGGTTACGAGCAGTACTTC
CASAQDRGYEQYF